A single TCR beta chain is shown here with its context. Its antigen is unknown. Sample-barcoded 5' priming and a J-beta primer mix drove a second PCR of roughly 7 to 11 cycles. Unique molecular identifiers of 12 random nucleotides labeled each cDNA. Each CDR3 protein is one row after TCRdb ran MiXCR on the 5' RACE reads. Of some 1 million distinct CDR3 sequences listed, around 43% are singletons. These data originate in a study of blood T cells in healthy people across ages. Findings and limits, study-wide: Age brought a roughly linear fall in TCR beta diversity measured per million T cells. PBMCs left unsorted prevented a conclusive naive versus antigen-experienced comparison.

CDR1 is MNHEY and CDR2 is SVGEGT in the germline V gene. V lost 2 bases, J lost 4 bases, and 17 bases lay in between. The CDR3 consists of 16 residues. This TCR was sampled from a woman aged 60 to 75 in good health. Sequences were obtained from blood. The chain uses TRBV6-2 or TRBV6-3 and TRBJ1-2; D is unresolved. CDR3 DNA sequence: TGTGCCAGCAGTTACGGGGAACTCCAACGCGGCTATGGCTACACCTTC. It encodes CASSYGELQRGYGYTF.